This TCR beta chain originates from a study of blood T cell repertoires in COVID-19. Study background: Samples of COVID-19 (acute and convalescent) were obtained from the United States, Italy and Spain. PBMCs, B-cell-depleted T cells, or T cells were the source of the cDNA or gDNA that made up the material.

In the authors' workflow: Reference gene primer amplification gave nucleated cell count estimates. The protocol was immunoSEQ multiplex PCR, while the TCRdb copy is restricted to in-frame clones and leaves out a portion. The DNA was the basis for D and trimming; V, J and clone size are from that table. This sample yields 140,000 to 150,000 clones, of which around 80% are seen a single time; roughly 5.3% belongs to the top ten. CDR1 is MNHEY, CDR2 SVGAGI, per germline. The CDR3 loop spans 12 amino acids. Trimming left V 6 bases short and J 3 bases short, with 8 bases between. V gene TRBV6-5 combines with J gene TRBJ1-2; a weak D match, TRBD1 (6 bases). Input material: peripheral blood. The receptor was isolated from a woman aged 50 to 60 with acute or convalescent COVID-19. CDR3 amino acids: CASRSGDYGYTF. The CDR3 DNA reads as TGTGCCAGCAGATCAGGGGACTATGGCTACACCTTC.